This TCR beta chain was documented in a study of blood T cell repertoires in COVID-19. Study in general: Samples taken during acute and convalescent COVID-19 were collected in the United States, Italy and Spain. Sample material is recorded as cDNA or gDNA derived from T cells, B-cell-depleted T cells, or PBMCs.

Study processing details: Scientists estimated how many nucleated cells there were by amplifying reference gene primers. The assay was immunoSEQ multiplex PCR, and TCRdb's table has in-frame clones only and misses some. V, J and clone size were drawn from that table, and D and trimming were deduced from the DNA. There are 70,000 or so clones in the sample; over 75% occur only once, and around 9.6% lies in the top ten. With 2 bases removed from V and 3 bases from J, the gap between germline ends came to 9 bases. The CDR3 runs to 13 residues. In germline, CDR1 is SGHTS, CDR2 YDEGEE. This chain uses TRBV5-8 with TRBJ2-7; possible D gene TRBD1, 6 bases. This receptor was identified in a human donor in a cohort sampled during active COVID-19. Sequencing was carried out using peripheral blood. The CDR3 protein is CASSLDRNYEQYF. CDR3 sequence (DNA): TGTGCCAGCAGCTTAGACAGGAACTACGAGCAGTACTTC.